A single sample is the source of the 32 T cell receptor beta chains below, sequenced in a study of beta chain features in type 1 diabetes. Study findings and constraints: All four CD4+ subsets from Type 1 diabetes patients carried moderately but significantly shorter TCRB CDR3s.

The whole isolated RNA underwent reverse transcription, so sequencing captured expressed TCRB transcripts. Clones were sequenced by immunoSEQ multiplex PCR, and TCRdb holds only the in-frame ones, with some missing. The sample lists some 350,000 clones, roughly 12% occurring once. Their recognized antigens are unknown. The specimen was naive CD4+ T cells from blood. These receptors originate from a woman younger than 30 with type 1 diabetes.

The CDR3: CASGSRPWTDNTGELFF. In DNA form, the CDR3 reads TGTGCTAGTGGTTCCCGCCCATGGACAGATAACACCGGGGAGCTGTTTTTT. The rearrangement uses TRBV12-5 and TRBJ2-2; a weak D match, TRBD1 (6 bases). V was pared by 4 bases and J by 2 bases, with 17 bases between. The length of the CDR3 is 17 residues. Germline loops: CDR1 LGHNT, CDR2 FRNRAP.

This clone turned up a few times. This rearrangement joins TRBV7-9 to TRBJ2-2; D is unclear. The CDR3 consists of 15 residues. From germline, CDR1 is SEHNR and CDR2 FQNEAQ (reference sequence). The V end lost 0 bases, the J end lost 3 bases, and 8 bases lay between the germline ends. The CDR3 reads CASSLAVVDTGELFF. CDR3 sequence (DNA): TGTGCCAGCAGCTTAGCCGTAGTGGACACCGGGGAGCTGTTTTTT.

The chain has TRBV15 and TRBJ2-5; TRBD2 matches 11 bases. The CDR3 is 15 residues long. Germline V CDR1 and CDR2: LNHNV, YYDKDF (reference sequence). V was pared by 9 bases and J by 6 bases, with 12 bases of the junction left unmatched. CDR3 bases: TGTGCCACAGACATAGCGGGAGGGCCGGGGAAGACCCAGTACTTC. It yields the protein CATDIAGGPGKTQYF.

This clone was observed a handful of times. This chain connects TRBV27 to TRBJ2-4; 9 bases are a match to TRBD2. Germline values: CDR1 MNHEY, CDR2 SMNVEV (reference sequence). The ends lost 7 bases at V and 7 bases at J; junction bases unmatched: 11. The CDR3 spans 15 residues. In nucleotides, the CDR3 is TGTGCCAGCATGGCTAGCGGGATCCCGGGGAACATTCAGTACTTC. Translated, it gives CASMASGIPGNIQYF.

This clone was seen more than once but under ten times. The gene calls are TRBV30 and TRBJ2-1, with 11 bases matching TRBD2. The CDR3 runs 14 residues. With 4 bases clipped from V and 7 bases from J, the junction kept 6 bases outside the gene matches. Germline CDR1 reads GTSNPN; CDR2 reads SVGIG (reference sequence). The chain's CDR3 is CAWTKLAGVNEQFF. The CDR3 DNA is TGTGCCTGGACGAAACTAGCGGGAGTTAATGAGCAGTTCTTC.

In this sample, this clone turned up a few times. For the CDR3, the DNA is TGTGCCAGCAGATCCAGGGTCAACTATGGCTACACCTTC. As protein: CASRSRVNYGYTF. The chain employs TRBV27 and TRBJ1-2; D possibly corresponds to TRBD1 (5 bases). V lost 6 bases to trimming and J lost 2 bases, with 10 bases between them. The CDR3 totals 13 residues. Germline V gene lookup returns CDR1 MNHEY and CDR2 SMNVEV (reference sequence).

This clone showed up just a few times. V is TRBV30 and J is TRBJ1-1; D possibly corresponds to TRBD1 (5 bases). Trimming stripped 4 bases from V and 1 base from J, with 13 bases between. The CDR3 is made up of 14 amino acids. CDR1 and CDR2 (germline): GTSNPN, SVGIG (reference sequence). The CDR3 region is CAWTGGWENTEAFF. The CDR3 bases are TGTGCCTGGACCGGGGGTTGGGAGAACACTGAAGCTTTCTTT.

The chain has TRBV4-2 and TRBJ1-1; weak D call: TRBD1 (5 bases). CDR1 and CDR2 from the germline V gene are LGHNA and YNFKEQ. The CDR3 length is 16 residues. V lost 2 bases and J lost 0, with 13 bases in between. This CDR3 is CASSQIGGRMNTEAFF. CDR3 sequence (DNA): TGTGCCAGCAGCCAAATCGGGGGACGGATGAACACTGAAGCTTTCTTT.

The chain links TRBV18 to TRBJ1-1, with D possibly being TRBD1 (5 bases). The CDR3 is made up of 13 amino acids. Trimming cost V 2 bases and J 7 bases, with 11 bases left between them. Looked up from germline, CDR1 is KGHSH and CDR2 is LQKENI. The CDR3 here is CASSPGHDFEAFF. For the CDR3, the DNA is TGTGCCAGCTCACCAGGACACGATTTTGAAGCTTTCTTT.

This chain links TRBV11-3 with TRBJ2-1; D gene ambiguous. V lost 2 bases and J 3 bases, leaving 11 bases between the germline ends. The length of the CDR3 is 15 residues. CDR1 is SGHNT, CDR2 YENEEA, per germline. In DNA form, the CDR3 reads TGTGCCAGCAGCTTACGGGTCCCCAGCTACAATGAGCAGTTCTTC. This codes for CASSLRVPSYNEQFF.

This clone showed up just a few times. CDR3 sequence: CASSQAAFLEAGANVLTF. DNA of the CDR3: TGCGCCAGCAGCCAAGCAGCGTTCCTTGAAGCCGGGGCCAACGTCCTGACTTTC. The rearrangement joins TRBV4-3 to TRBJ2-6; D gene ambiguous. V lost 1 base and J lost 4, with 17 bases in between. The CDR3 is 18 amino acids. Germline-derived CDR1 and CDR2 are LGHNA and YSLEER.

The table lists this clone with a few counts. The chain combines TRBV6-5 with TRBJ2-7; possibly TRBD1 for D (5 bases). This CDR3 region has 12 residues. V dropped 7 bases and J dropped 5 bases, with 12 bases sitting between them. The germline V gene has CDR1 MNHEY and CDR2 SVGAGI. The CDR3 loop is CASNWGGNEQYF. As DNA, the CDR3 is TGTGCCAGCAACTGGGGCGGCAACGAGCAGTACTTC.

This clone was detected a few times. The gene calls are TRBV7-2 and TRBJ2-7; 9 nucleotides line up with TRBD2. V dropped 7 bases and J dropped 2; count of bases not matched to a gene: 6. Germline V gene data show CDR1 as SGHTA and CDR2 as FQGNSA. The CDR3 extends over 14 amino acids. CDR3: CASTKTSGAYEQYF. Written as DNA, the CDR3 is TGTGCCAGCACCAAGACTAGCGGAGCCTACGAGCAGTACTTC.

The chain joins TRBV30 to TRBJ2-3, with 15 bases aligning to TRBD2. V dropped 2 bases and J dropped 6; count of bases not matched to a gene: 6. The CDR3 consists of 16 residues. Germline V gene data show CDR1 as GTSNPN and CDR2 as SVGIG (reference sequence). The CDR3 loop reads CAWSPGLAGGPDTQYF. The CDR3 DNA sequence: TGTGCCTGGAGTCCCGGACTAGCGGGAGGGCCGGATACGCAGTATTTT. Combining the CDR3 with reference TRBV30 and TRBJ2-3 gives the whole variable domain SQTIHQWPATLVQPVGSPLSLECTVEGTSNPNLYWYRQAAGRGLQLLFYSVGIGQISSEVPQNLSASRPQDRQFILSSKKLLLSDSGFYLCAWSPGLAGGPDTQYFGPGTRLTVL.

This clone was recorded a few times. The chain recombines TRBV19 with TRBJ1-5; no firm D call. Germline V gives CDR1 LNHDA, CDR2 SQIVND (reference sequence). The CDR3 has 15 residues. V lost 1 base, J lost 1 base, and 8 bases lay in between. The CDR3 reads CASSIGTGSNQPQHF. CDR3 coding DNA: TGTGCCAGTAGTATAGGGACGGGGAGCAATCAGCCCCAGCATTTT.

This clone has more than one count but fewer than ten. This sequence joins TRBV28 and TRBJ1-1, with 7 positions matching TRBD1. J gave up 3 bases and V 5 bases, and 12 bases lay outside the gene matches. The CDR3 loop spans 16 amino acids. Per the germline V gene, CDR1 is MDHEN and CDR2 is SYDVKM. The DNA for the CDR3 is TGTGCCAGCAGTCCGAGGACAGGAGCCGTGTACACTGAAGCTTTCTTT. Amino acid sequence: CASSPRTGAVYTEAFF.

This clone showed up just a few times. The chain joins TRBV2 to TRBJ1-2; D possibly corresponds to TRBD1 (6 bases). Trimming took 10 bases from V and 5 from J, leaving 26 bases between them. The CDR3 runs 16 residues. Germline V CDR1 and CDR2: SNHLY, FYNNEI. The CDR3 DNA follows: TGTGCCACCGAGCAGGCGGGCGGACAGACTACTTATGGCTACACCTTC. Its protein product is CATEQAGGQTTYGYTF. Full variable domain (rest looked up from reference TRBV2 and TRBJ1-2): EPEVTQTPSHQVTQMGQEVILRCVPISNHLYFYWYRQILGQKVEFLVSFYNNEISEKSEIFDDQFSVERPDGSNFTLKIRSTKLEDSAMYFCATEQAGGQTTYGYTFGSGTRLTVV.

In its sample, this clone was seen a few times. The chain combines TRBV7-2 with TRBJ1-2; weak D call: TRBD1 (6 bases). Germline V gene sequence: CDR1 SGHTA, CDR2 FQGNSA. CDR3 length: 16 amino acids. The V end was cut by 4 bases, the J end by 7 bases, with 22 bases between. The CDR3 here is CASSYHTDRLGSGYTF. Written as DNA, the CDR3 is TGTGCCAGCAGCTACCACACCGACAGGTTAGGTAGTGGCTACACCTTC.

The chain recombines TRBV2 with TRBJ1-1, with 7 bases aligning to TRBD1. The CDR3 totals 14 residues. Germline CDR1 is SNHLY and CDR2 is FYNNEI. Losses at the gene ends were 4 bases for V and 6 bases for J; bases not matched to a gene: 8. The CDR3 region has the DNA TGTGCCAGCAGTGCCCGGACAGGCTTCCCTGAAGCTTTCTTT. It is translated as CASSARTGFPEAFF.

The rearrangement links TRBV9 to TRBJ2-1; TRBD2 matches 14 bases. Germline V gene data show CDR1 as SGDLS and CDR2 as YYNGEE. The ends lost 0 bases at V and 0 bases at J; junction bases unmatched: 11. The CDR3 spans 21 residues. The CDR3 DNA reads TGTGCCAGCAGCGTAGCGGGGCCGGGACTAGCGGGAGCCAGCTCCTACAATGAGCAGTTCTTC. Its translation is CASSVAGPGLAGASSYNEQFF.

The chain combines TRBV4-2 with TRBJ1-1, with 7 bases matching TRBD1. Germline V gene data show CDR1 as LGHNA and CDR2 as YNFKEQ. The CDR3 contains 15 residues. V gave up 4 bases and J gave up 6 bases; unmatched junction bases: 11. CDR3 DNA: TGTGCCAGCAGCCTCGCGGACAGGAATTCCCCTGAAGCTTTCTTT. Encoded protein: CASSLADRNSPEAFF.

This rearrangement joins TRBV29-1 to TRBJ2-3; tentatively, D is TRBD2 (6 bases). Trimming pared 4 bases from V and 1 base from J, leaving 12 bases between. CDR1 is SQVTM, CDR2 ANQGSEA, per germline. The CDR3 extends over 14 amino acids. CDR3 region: CSVVGTPGTDTQYF. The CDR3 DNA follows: TGCAGCGTTGTGGGGACTCCTGGCACAGATACGCAGTATTTT.

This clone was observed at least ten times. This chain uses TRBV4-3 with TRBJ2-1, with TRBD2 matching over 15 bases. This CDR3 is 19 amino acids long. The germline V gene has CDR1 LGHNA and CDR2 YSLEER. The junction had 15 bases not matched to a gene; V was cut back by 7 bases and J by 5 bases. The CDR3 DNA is TGCGCCAGCACCCTGAGTCAGGGACTAGCGGGAGGAAAACACAATGAGCAGTTCTTC. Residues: CASTLSQGLAGGKHNEQFF.

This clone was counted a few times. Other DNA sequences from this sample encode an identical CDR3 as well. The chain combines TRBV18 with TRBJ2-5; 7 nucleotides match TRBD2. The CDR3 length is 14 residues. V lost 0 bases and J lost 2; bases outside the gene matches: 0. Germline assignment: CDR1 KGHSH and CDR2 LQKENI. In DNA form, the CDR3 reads TGTGCCAGCTCACCACCAGCGGGGCAAGAGACCCAGTACTTC. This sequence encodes CASSPPAGQETQYF.

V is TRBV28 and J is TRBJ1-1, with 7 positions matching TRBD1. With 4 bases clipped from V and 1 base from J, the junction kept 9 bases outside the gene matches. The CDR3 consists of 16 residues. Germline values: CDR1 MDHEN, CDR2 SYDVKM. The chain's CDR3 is CASSSQAGGWNTEAFF. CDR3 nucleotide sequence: TGTGCCAGCAGTTCACAGGCAGGGGGTTGGAACACTGAAGCTTTCTTT.

The CDR3 here is CASRDFTEAFF. The CDR3 nucleotides are TGCGCCAGCAGAGACTTCACTGAAGCTTTCTTT. The chain couples TRBV5-1 to TRBJ1-1; D ambiguous. CDR3 length: 11 residues. The ends were cut back, 5 bases at V and 4 bases at J, with 6 bases in the middle. Germline-derived CDR1 and CDR2 are SGHRS and YFSETQ. The whole variable domain, filled in from reference TRBV5-1 and TRBJ1-1, reads KAGVTQTPRYLIKTRGQQVTLSCSPISGHRSVSWYQQTPGQGLQFLFEYFSETQRNKGNFPGRFSGRQFSNSRSEMNVSTLELGDSALYLCASRDFTEAFFGQGTRLTVV.

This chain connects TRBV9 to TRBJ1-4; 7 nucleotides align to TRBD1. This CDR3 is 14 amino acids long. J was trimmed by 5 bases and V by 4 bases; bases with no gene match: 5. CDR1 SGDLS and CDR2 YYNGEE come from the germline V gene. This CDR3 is CASSPGQSNEKLFF. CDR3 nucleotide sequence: TGTGCCAGCAGCCCGGGACAGTCGAATGAAAAACTGTTTTTT.

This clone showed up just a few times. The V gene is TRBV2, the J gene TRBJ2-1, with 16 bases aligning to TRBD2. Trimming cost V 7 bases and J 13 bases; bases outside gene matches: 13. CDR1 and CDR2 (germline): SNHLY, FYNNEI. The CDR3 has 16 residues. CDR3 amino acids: CASNLSPGLAGGFQFF. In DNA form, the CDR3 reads TGTGCCAGCAACCTCTCACCGGGACTAGCGGGAGGGTTCCAGTTCTTC.

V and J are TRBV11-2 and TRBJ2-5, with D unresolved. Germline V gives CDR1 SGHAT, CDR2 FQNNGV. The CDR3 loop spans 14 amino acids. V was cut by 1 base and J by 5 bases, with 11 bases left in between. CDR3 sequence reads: CASSLGVSRETQYF. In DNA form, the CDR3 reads TGTGCCAGCAGCTTAGGTGTGTCCCGGGAGACCCAGTACTTC.

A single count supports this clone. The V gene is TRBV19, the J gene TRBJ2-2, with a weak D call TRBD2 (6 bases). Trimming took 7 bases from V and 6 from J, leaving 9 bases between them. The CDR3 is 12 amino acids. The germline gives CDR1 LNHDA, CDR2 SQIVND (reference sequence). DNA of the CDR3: TGTGCCAGTATCGGGGGATCCGGGGAGCTGTTTTTT. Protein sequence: CASIGGSGELFF.

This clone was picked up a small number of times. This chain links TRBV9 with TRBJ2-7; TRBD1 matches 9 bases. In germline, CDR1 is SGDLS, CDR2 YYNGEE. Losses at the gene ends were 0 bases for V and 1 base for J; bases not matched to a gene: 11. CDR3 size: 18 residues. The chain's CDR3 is CASSVGTGAGSLSYEQYF. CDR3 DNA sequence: TGTGCCAGCAGCGTAGGGACAGGGGCCGGATCCTTATCCTACGAGCAGTACTTC.

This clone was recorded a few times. The CDR3 is CASSPPPGGGGTQYF. CDR3 sequence (DNA): TGTGCCAGCAGCCCGCCCCCTGGCGGGGGTGGGACCCAGTACTTC. The chain couples TRBV7-9 to TRBJ2-5; 7 bases align to TRBD2. V lost 5 bases, J lost 7 bases, and 13 bases stayed unmatched. The CDR3 runs 15 residues. CDR1 and CDR2 from the germline V gene are SEHNR and FQNEAQ (reference sequence).